The 15 T cell receptor beta chains below come from one sample, sequenced in a study of somatic mutations in cytotoxic T cells in rheumatoid arthritis. TCRdb's table, derived via immunoSEQ multiplex PCR, lists solely in-frame clones and lacks some. The sample carries under 15,000 clones, approximately 80% recorded once. Sequences were obtained from CD8+ T cells sorted from blood. The receptor source for this set is a man aged 45-65 years in good health.

This chain links TRBV10-3 with TRBJ1-1; 9 bases match TRBD1. This CDR3 is 13 amino acids long. Germline V gives CDR1 ENHRY, CDR2 SYGVKD. After removal of 6 bases from V and 5 bases from J, the junction contained 4 bases not matched to a gene. The CDR3 reads CAIRAGTGTEAFF. In DNA, the CDR3 is TGTGCCATCAGGGCCGGGACAGGGACTGAAGCTTTCTTT.

This chain connects TRBV7-9 to TRBJ1-5; 10 nucleotides align to TRBD1. The V and J ends lost 5 bases and 2 bases, in that order; junction bases with no gene match: 6. Germline CDR1 and CDR2: SEHNR and FQNEAQ (reference sequence). The CDR3 length is 16 residues. Here the CDR3 reads CASSASTGGGNQPQHF. DNA of the CDR3: TGTGCCAGCAGCGCCTCGACAGGGGGCGGCAATCAGCCCCAGCATTTT.

The gene calls are TRBV19 and TRBJ1-1; D remains ambiguous. The length of the CDR3 is 16 residues. Looked up from germline, CDR1 is LNHDA and CDR2 is SQIVND (reference sequence). The V and J ends lost 6 bases and 1 base respectively, with 18 bases between them. CDR3 DNA sequence: TGTGCCAGTAGACCACTTCCACCCGGGAAGAACACTGAAGCTTTCTTT. Translated: CASRPLPPGKNTEAFF.

In nucleotides, the CDR3 is TGTGCCAGCAGCAACTGGGCCGGAACCTCCTACGAGCAGTACGTC. This sequence encodes CASSNWAGTSYEQYV. The V and J genes are TRBV5-8 and TRBJ2-7; D remains unclear. This CDR3 comprises 15 residues. V dropped 4 bases and J dropped 0 bases, with 14 bases sitting between them. CDR1 and CDR2 from the germline V gene are SGHTS and YDEGEE.

This clone turned up a few times. The chain links TRBV4-3 to TRBJ2-7; the D is unclear. CDR3 size: 14 residues. Germline V gene lookup returns CDR1 LGHNA and CDR2 YSLEER. With 0 bases removed from V and 0 bases from J, the gap between germline ends came to 6 bases. As DNA, the CDR3 is TGCGCCAGCAGCCAAGATGAGACCTCCTACGAGCAGTACTTC. Translated, it gives CASSQDETSYEQYF.

This rearrangement joins TRBV12-5 to TRBJ2-7, with TRBD2 matching over 10 bases. Germline V gene sequence: CDR1 LGHNT, CDR2 FRNRAP. This CDR3 has 15 amino acids. Germline trimming cut 4 bases from V and 3 bases from J; bases unmatched to any gene: 6. CDR3 nucleotide sequence: TGTGCTAGTGGTTCGACCCTAGCGGGAGACTACGAGCAGTACTTC. It is translated as CASGSTLAGDYEQYF. Based on the CDR3 plus reference TRBV12-5 and TRBJ2-7, the full variable domain is DARVTQTPRHKVTEMGQEVTMRCQPILGHNTVFWYRQTMMQGLELLAYFRNRAPLDDSGMPKDRFSAEMPDATLATLKIQPSEPRDSAVYFCASGSTLAGDYEQYFGPGTRLTVT.

The chain combines TRBV5-1 with TRBJ2-1; either TRBD1 or TRBD2 may fit D (5 bases each). Between the trimmed V and J ends, which lost 7 bases and 4 bases, there was a span of 15 bases. Per germline, CDR1 SGHRS and CDR2 YFSETQ. This CDR3 spans 14 amino acids. The CDR3 sequence: CASQDGGGYNEQFF. Here the CDR3 DNA reads TGCGCCAGCCAGGACGGTGGGGGTTACAATGAGCAGTTCTTC.

This clone was found a few times. The chain recombines TRBV6-5 with TRBJ1-1; the D gene is possibly TRBD1 (5 bases). This CDR3 is 14 amino acids long. V was trimmed by 6 bases and J by 0 bases, leaving 11 bases between them. Germline values: CDR1 MNHEY, CDR2 SVGAGI. The CDR3 nucleotides are TGTGCCAGCAGAGGTGGGACGGTGAACACTGAAGCTTTCTTT. Residues: CASRGGTVNTEAFF.

The chain couples TRBV9 to TRBJ2-3; 9 bases align to TRBD2. The length of the CDR3 is 15 residues. Germline V gene lookup returns CDR1 SGDLS and CDR2 YYNGEE. Trimming took 0 bases from V and 4 from J; bases not matched to a gene: 3. CDR3 in DNA: TGTGCCAGCAGCGTAGGGACTAGCGACTCAGATACGCAGTATTTT. It encodes CASSVGTSDSDTQYF.

The genes are TRBV6-5 and TRBJ2-4; D is possibly TRBD2 (5 bases). CDR3 length equals 13 residues. The V end lost 0 bases, the J end lost 8 bases, and 8 bases lay between the germline ends. Per germline, CDR1 MNHEY and CDR2 SVGAGI. The CDR3 sequence: CASSYSMGDIQYF. CDR3 nucleotide sequence: TGTGCCAGCAGTTACTCGATGGGAGACATTCAGTACTTC.

This clone was found a few times. The chain uses TRBV7-9 and TRBJ1-5; D gene ambiguous. The V end lost 1 base, the J end lost 1 base, and 14 bases lay between the germline ends. The germline V gene encodes CDR1 SEHNR and CDR2 FQNEAQ (reference sequence). The CDR3 extends over 17 amino acids. The CDR3 is CASSLEFAAGSNQPQHF. CDR3 DNA: TGTGCCAGCAGCTTAGAATTCGCGGCGGGGAGCAATCAGCCCCAGCATTTT.

V and J are TRBV29-1 and TRBJ1-1, with unresolved D. The germline V gene encodes CDR1 SQVTM and CDR2 ANQGSEA. CDR3 length: 13 amino acids. V shed 5 bases and J shed 4 bases, with 14 bases lying between them. As DNA, the CDR3 is TGCAGCGTTAGATACAGTGGTCCCACTGAAGCTTTCTTT. Amino acid sequence: CSVRYSGPTEAFF.

The chain recombines TRBV2 with TRBJ2-1; TRBD2 matches at 14 bases. The V and J ends lost 2 bases and 1 base, in that order; junction bases with no gene match: 10. This CDR3 is 20 amino acids long. Germline CDR1 is SNHLY and CDR2 is FYNNEI. CDR3 sequence reads: CASSELTSGRAKWSYNEQFF. The CDR3 DNA is TGTGCCAGCAGTGAACTGACTAGCGGGAGGGCCAAGTGGTCCTACAATGAGCAGTTCTTC.

The gene calls are TRBV6-5 and TRBJ2-7; 9 nucleotides agree with TRBD1. The germline gives CDR1 MNHEY, CDR2 SVGAGI. V dropped 0 bases and J dropped 6; count of bases not matched to a gene: 6. The CDR3 totals 15 residues. The CDR3 DNA is TGTGCCAGCAGTTACTCGACAGGGGGGAGTGGCGAGCAGTACTTC. Translation: CASSYSTGGSGEQYF.

V gene TRBV28 combines with J gene TRBJ2-1; no clear D. Trimming removed 2 bases at V and 0 bases at J, with 2 bases between. This CDR3 has 13 residues. Germline assignment: CDR1 MDHEN and CDR2 SYDVKM. The DNA of the CDR3 is TGTGCCAGCAGTTTAGGCTCCTACAATGAGCAGTTCTTC. It encodes CASSLGSYNEQFF.